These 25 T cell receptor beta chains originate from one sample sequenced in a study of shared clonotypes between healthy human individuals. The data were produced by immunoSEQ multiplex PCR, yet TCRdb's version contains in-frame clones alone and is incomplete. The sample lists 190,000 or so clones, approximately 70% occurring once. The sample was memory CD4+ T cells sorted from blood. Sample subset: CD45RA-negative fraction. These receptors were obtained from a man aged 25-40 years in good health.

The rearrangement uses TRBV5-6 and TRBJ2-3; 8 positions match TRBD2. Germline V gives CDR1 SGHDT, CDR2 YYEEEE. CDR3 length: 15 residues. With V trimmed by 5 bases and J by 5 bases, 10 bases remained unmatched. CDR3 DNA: TGTGCCAGCAGGACCCGGGCGGGAGGAGAAGATACGCAGTATTTT. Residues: CASRTRAGGEDTQYF.

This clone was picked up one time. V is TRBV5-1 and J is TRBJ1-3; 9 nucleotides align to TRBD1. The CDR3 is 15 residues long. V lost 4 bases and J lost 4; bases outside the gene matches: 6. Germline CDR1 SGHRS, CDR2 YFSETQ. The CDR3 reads CASSHGQGKGNTIYF. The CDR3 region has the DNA TGCGCCAGCAGCCATGGACAGGGGAAAGGAAACACCATATATTTT.

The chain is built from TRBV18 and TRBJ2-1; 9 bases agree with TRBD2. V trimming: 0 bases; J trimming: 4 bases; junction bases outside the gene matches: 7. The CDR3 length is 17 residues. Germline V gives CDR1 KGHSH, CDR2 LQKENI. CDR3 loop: CASSPPGRGRDYNEQFF. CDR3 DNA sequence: TGTGCCAGCTCACCACCGGGGCGCGGGAGGGATTACAATGAGCAGTTCTTC.

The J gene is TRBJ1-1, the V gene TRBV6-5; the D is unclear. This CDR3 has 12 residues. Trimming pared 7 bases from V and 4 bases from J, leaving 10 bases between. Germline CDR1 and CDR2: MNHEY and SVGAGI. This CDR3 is CASTSVRTEAFF. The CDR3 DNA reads TGTGCCAGCACTAGTGTACGCACTGAAGCTTTCTTT.

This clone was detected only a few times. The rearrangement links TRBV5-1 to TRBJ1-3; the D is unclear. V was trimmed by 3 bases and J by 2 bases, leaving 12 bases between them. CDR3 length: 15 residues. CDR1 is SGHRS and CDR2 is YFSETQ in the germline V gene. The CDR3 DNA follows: TGCGCCAGCAGCTCTGGGAGAAGTCCTGGAAACACCATATATTTT. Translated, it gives CASSSGRSPGNTIYF. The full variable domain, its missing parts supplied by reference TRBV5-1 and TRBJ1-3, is KAGVTQTPRYLIKTRGQQVTLSCSPISGHRSVSWYQQTPGQGLQFLFEYFSETQRNKGNFPGRFSGRQFSNSRSEMNVSTLELGDSALYLCASSSGRSPGNTIYFGEGSWLTVV.

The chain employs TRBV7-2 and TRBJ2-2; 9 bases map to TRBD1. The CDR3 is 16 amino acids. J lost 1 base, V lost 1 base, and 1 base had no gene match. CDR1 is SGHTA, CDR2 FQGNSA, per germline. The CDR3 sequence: CASSLGTGVNTGELFF. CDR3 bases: TGTGCCAGCAGCTTAGGGACAGGGGTGAACACCGGGGAGCTGTTTTTT. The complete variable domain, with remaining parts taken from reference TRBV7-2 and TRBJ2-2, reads GAGVSQSPSNKVTEKGKDVELRCDPISGHTALYWYRQSLGQGLEFLIYFQGNSAPDKSGLPSDRFSAERTGGSVSTLTIQRTQQEDSAVYLCASSLGTGVNTGELFFGEGSRLTVL.

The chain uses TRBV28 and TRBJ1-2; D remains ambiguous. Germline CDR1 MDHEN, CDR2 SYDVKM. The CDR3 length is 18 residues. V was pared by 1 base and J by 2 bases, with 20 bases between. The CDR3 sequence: CASSLFRGAATPNYGYTF. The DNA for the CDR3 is TGTGCCAGCAGTTTATTCCGAGGCGCGGCAACTCCCAACTATGGCTACACCTTC.

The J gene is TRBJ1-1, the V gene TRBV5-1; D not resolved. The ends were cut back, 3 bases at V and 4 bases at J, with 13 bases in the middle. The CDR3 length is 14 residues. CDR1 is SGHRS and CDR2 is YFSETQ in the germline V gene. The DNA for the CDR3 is TGCGCCAGCAGCTCGAAGGTGACGGGCACTGAAGCTTTCTTT. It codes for CASSSKVTGTEAFF.

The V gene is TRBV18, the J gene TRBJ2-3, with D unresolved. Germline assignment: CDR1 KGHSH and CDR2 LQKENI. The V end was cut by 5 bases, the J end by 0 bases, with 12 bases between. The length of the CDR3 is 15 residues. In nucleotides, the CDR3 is TGTGCCAGCTCAGAACGACAAGGGAGCACAGATACGCAGTATTTT. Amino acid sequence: CASSERQGSTDTQYF.

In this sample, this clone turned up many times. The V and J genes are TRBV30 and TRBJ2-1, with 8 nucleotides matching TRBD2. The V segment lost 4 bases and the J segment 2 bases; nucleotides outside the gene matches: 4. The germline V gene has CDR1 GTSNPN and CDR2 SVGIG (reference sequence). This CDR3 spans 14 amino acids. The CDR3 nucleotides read TGTGCCTGGACCGCCGGGAGGGCCTACAATGAGCAGTTCTTC. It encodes CAWTAGRAYNEQFF.

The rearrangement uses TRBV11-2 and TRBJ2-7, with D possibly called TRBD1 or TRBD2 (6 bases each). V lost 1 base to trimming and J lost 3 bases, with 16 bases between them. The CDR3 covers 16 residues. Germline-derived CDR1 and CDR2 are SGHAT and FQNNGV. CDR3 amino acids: CASSLGRDKSYYEQYF. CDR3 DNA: TGTGCCAGCAGCTTAGGGCGGGACAAGAGTTACTACGAGCAGTACTTC.

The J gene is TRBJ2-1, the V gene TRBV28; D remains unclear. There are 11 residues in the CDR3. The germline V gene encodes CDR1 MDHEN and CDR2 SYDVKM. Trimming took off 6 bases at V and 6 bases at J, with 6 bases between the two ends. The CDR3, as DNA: TGTGCCAGCAGCCCCAGCAATGAGCAGTTCTTC. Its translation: CASSPSNEQFF.

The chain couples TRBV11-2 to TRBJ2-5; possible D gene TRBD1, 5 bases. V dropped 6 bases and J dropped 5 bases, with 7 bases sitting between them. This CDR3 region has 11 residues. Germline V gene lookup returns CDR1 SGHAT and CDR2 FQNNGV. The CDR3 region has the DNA TGTGCCAGCAGATCAGGGGAGACCCAGTACTTC. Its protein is CASRSGETQYF.

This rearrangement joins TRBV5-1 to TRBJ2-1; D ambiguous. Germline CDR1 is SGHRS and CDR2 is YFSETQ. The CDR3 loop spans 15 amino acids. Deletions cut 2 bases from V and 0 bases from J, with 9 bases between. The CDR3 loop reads CASSFLGSSYNEQFF. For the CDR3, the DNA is TGCGCCAGCAGCTTTCTCGGTAGCTCCTACAATGAGCAGTTCTTC.

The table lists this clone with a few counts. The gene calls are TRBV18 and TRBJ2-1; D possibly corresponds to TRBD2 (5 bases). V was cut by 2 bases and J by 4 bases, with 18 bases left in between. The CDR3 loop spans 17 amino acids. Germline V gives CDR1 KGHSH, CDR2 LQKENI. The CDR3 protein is CASSPSVLGGGYNEQFF. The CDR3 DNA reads TGTGCCAGCTCACCATCGGTGCTAGGAGGCGGGTACAATGAGCAGTTCTTC. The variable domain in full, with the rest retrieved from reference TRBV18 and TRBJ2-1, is NAGVMQNPRHLVRRRGQEARLRCSPMKGHSHVYWYRQLPEEGLKFMVYLQKENIIDESGMPKERFSAEFPKEGPSILRIQQVVRGDSAAYFCASSPSVLGGGYNEQFFGPGTRLTVL.

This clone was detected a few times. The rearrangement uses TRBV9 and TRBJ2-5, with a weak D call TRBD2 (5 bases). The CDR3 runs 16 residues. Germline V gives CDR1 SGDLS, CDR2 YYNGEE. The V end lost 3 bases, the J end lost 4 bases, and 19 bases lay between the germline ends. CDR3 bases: TGTGCCAGCAGCGCAAGCACTAGAGTGGCAAGAGAGACCCAGTACTTC. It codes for CASSASTRVARETQYF.

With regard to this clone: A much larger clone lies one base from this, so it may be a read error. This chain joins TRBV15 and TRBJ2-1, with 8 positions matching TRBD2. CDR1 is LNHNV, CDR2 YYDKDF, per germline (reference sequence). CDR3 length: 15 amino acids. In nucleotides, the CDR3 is TGTGCCATCAGCAGAGAAGCGGGAGAATACAATGAGCAGTTCTTC. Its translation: CAISREAGEYNEQFF.

Here the CDR3 reads CAWSIISNEKLFF. CDR3 in DNA: TGTGCCTGGAGTATCATATCTAATGAAAAACTGTTTTTT. The V and J genes are TRBV30 and TRBJ1-4; no clear D gene. Germline V CDR1 and CDR2: GTSNPN, SVGIG (reference sequence). This CDR3 region has 13 residues. V was trimmed by 2 bases and J by 3 bases, leaving 7 bases between them.

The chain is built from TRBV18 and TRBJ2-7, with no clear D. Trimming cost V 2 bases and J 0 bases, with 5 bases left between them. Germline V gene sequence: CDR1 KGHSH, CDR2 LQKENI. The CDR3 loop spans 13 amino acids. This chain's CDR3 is CASSPASSYEQYF. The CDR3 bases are TGTGCCAGCTCACCAGCTAGCTCCTACGAGCAGTACTTC.

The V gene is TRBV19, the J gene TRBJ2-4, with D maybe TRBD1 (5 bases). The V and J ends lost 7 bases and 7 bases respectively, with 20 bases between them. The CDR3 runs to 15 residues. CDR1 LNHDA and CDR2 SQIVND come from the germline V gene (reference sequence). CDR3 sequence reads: CASMETDALTNIQYF. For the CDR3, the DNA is TGTGCCAGTATGGAGACAGACGCACTAACTAACATTCAGTACTTC.

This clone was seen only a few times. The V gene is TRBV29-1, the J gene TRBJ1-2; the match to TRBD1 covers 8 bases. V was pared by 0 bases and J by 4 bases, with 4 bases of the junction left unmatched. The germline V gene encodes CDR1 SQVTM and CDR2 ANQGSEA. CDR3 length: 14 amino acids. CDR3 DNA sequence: TGCAGCGTTGAAGAGCCAGGGGGCGTCTATGGCTACACCTTC. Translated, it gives CSVEEPGGVYGYTF.

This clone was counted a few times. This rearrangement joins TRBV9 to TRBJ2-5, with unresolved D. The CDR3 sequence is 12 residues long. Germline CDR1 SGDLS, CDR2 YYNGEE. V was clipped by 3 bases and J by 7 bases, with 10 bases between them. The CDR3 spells CASSAPLGTQYF. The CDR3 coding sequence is TGTGCCAGCAGCGCCCCTCTGGGGACCCAGTACTTC.

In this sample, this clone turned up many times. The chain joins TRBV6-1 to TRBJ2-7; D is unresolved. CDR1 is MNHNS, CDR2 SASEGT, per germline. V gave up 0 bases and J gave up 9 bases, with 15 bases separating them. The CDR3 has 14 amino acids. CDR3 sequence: CASSEATRGIGQYF. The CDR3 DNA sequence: TGTGCCAGCAGTGAAGCAACACGCGGAATTGGGCAGTACTTC.

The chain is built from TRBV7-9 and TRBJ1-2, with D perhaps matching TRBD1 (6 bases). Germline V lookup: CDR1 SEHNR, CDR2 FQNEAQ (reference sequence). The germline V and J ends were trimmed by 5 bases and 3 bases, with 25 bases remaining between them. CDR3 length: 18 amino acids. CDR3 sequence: CASSRDLRGGPDYYGYTF. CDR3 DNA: TGTGCCAGCAGCCGAGACCTCAGGGGTGGACCTGATTACTATGGCTACACCTTC. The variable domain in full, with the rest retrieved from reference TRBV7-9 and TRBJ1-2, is DTGVSQNPRHKITKRGQNVTFRCDPISEHNRLYWYRQTLGQGPEFLTYFQNEAQLEKSRLLSDRFSAERPKGSFSTLEIQRTEQGDSAMYLCASSRDLRGGPDYYGYTFGSGTRLTVV.

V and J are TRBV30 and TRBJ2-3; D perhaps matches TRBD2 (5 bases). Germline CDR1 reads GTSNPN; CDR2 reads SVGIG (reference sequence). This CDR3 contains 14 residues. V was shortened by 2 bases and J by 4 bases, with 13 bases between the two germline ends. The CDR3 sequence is CAWSHRRGADTQYF. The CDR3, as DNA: TGTGCCTGGAGTCACCGCCGGGGTGCAGATACGCAGTATTTT.